Listed below are T cell receptor beta chains from one sample, sequenced in a study of T cells in Graves' hyperthyroidism and ophthalmopathy. One entry per CDR3 protein, called by TCRdb with MiXCR from the multiplex PCR reads. Of 550,000 to 650,000 distinct CDR3 sequences in the sample, 14% were seen once. Input material: blood. The receptor set was obtained from a woman in her 30s with Graves' hyperthyroidism that later progressed to Graves' ophthalmopathy. CDR3s include the opening cysteine and the closing phenylalanine or tryptophan. D genes are given only for firm matches. Rows give clone size only sometimes, using once, few, many, or a class for an expanded clone.

>TRBD1|TRBJ2-1|many|TRBV20-1|13
TGCAGTGCTCAGGACAGGACCTACAATGAGCAGTTCTTC
CSAQDRTYNEQFF
>TRBD1|TRBJ1-1|many|TRBV19|12
TGTGCCCACAGGGGGAGGAACACTGAAGCTTTCTTT
CAHRGRNTEAFF
>-|TRBJ1-2|many|TRBV27|14
TGTGCCAGCAGTTTAGCTGAGGCAGGAGGTGGCTACACCTTC
CASSLAEAGGGYTF
>TRBD1|TRBJ2-7|many|TRBV6-5|16
TGTGCCAGCAGTTACTCCCGGACAGGGGGCTTCCACGAGCAGTACTTC
CASSYSRTGGFHEQYF
>TRBD1|TRBJ2-7|-|TRBV25-1|13
TGTGCCAGCAGTGCCCAACAGGGGAGCGAGCAGTACTTC
CASSAQQGSEQYF
>-|TRBJ1-5|-|TRBV27|13
TGTGCCAGCAGTCCGAGGGAGTTTCAGCCCCAGCATTTT
CASSPREFQPQHF
>TRBD1|TRBJ1-2|-|TRBV7-9|13
TGTGCCAGCAGCTTAGAAACAGGGGATAGCTACACCTTC
CASSLETGDSYTF
>-|TRBJ1-3|-|TRBV5-1|14
TGCGCCACTTCTAAAGGGGGACCTGGAAACACCATATATTTT
CATSKGGPGNTIYF
>-|TRBJ1-1|many|TRBV29-1|14
TGCAGCGTTGAACCGGGGAGCTTGAACACTGAAGCTTTCTTT
CSVEPGSLNTEAFF
>-|TRBJ1-6|many|TRBV11-3|15
TGTGCCAGCAGCTTATCGGGGAGGAACGAATCACCCCTCCACTTT
CASSLSGRNESPLHF
>TRBD1|TRBJ1-6|many|TRBV28|15
TGTGCCAGCAGACCGGGACAGGGGAGTAATTCACCCCTCCACTTT
CASRPGQGSNSPLHF
>-|TRBJ2-3|few|TRBV20-1|13
TGCAGGGGGGGAGCGGCCAACACAGATACGCAGTATTTT
CRGGAANTDTQYF
>TRBD1|TRBJ1-1|many|TRBV7-8|15
TGTGCCAGCAGCTTAGTTGCAGGGGGCATCACTGAAGCTTTCTTT
CASSLVAGGITEAFF
>TRBD2|TRBJ2-1|-|TRBV6-2/TRBV6-3|15
TGTGCCAGCAGGCCCGGGACTAGCGGGCACAATGAGCAGTTCTTC
CASRPGTSGHNEQFF
>TRBD1|TRBJ2-1|few|TRBV7-8|17
TGTGCCAGCAGCTCGTCCCTGACAGGGGGCGCGGGCAATGAGCAGTTCTTC
CASSSSLTGGAGNEQFF
>TRBD1|TRBJ1-2|-|TRBV7-9|14
TGTGCCAGCAGCTTAGCCCAGGGGGGACGTGGCTACGCCTTC
CASSLAQGGRGYAF
>-|TRBJ2-1|few|TRBV19|15
TGTGCCAGTTCTTACTCGGGAGACGAGGACAATGAGCAGTTCTTC
CASSYSGDEDNEQFF
>-|TRBJ1-4|many|TRBV30|13
TGTGCCTGGGGAGTAAAGGGAATCGAAAACCTGTTTTTT
CAWGVKGIENLFF
>TRBD2|TRBJ2-3|many|TRBV5-1|17
TGCGCCAGCACCCTTGGGGTAGCGGGAGCGATCACAGATACGCAGTATTTT
CASTLGVAGAITDTQYF
>-|TRBJ1-5|few|TRBV6-2/TRBV6-3|15
TGTGCCAGCAGTTGGGAGGGTTTGCGCAATCAGCCCCAGCATTTT
CASSWEGLRNQPQHF
>TRBD2|TRBJ2-7|many|TRBV7-9|14
TGTGCCAGCAGCTTAGGAGCGGGAGACTACGAGCAGTACTTC
CASSLGAGDYEQYF
>TRBD2|TRBJ2-1|many|TRBV19|15
TGTGCCAGTCGGCTTGGCGGGGGATATTACAATGAGCAGTTCTTC
CASRLGGGYYNEQFF
>-|TRBJ2-1|few|TRBV14|16
TGTGCCAGCAGCCAAGATGGGGGGCGCTCCTACAATGAGCAGTTCTTC
CASSQDGGRSYNEQFF
>-|TRBJ2-7|few|TRBV7-9|14
TGTGCCAGCACAAGGACCCTCCAAAGTAACGAGCAGTACTTC
CASTRTLQSNEQYF
>-|TRBJ2-4|many|TRBV30|13
TGTGCCTGGAGAGAAGGGCCCAAAAACATTCAGTACTTC
CAWREGPKNIQYF
>-|TRBJ1-2|many|TRBV6-1|15
TGTGCCAGCACCCCCCGGGAGGAGGGGCTCTATGGCTACACCTTC
CASTPREEGLYGYTF
>TRBD2|TRBJ2-1|-|TRBV11-1|13
TGTGCCAGCAAACTAGCGGGAGTGGATGAGCAGTTCTTC
CASKLAGVDEQFF
>-|TRBJ2-7|many|TRBV13|15
TGTGCCAGCAGCTTGGAACCGGGTCGGGGCTACGAGCAGTACTTC
CASSLEPGRGYEQYF
>-|TRBJ1-5|-|TRBV6-2/TRBV6-3|15
TGTGCCAGCAGTCACGGGCCGAATAGCAATCAGCCCCAGCATTTT
CASSHGPNSNQPQHF
>TRBD2|TRBJ2-1|-|TRBV7-9|17
TGTGCCAGCAGCCCCGACGTCGGCGGGAGGATGGGGAATGAGCAGTTCTTC
CASSPDVGGRMGNEQFF
>-|TRBJ2-1|many|TRBV12-3/TRBV12-4|13
TGTGCCAGCAGTTCCCCCAACGGAAATGAGCAGTTCTTC
CASSSPNGNEQFF
>-|TRBJ2-2|-|TRBV20-1|14
TGCAGTGCGACAGACAGGACGAACACCGGGGAGCTGTTTTTT
CSATDRTNTGELFF
>-|TRBJ1-6|many|TRBV30|14
TGTGCCTGGAGTCAGGGAATGGGGAATTCACCCCTCCACTTT
CAWSQGMGNSPLHF
>-|TRBJ2-2|few|TRBV11-2|14
TGTGCCAGCAGCTTAACCGTAGGGGGCGGGGAGCTGTTTTTT
CASSLTVGGGELFF
>TRBD1|TRBJ1-2|few|TRBV6-2/TRBV6-3|15
TGTGCCAGCAGCCCCCGCGGACAGGGTAACTATGGCTACACCTTC
CASSPRGQGNYGYTF
>TRBD1|TRBJ1-4|few|TRBV4-3|18
TGCGCCAGCAGCCAAGATAGGGTAGGGACAGGGCTAAGTGAAAAACTGTTTTTT
CASSQDRVGTGLSEKLFF
>-|TRBJ1-1|many|TRBV12-3/TRBV12-4|15
TGTGCCAGCAGTCCCGCCGTGGTGCTGAACACTGAAGCTTTCTTT
CASSPAVVLNTEAFF
>TRBD2|TRBJ2-3|-|TRBV7-3|16
TGTGCCAGCAGCGCCCAACTAGCGGGGGGCACAGATACGCAGTATTTT
CASSAQLAGGTDTQYF
>-|TRBJ2-2|many|TRBV11-2|15
TGTGCCAGCAGCTATCCAGGGAGAAGGGTCAGGGAGCTGTTTTTT
CASSYPGRRVRELFF
>-|TRBJ2-7|many|TRBV7-9|14
TGTGCCAGCAGCTTAAGTAGGCAGACCTACGAGCAGTACTTC
CASSLSRQTYEQYF
>-|TRBJ2-7|many|TRBV4-1|14
TGCGCCAGCAGCCAAGCCCCGGGCTCCTACGAGCAGTACTTC
CASSQAPGSYEQYF
>-|TRBJ2-7|-|TRBV20-1|15
TGCAGTGCTTGGTCCAAGGACTTCGCTACCTACGAGCAGTACTTC
CSAWSKDFATYEQYF
>-|TRBJ2-7|few|TRBV4-1|15
TGCGCCAGCAGCCAAGGGCACGGGCCTGCGTACGAGCAGTACTTC
CASSQGHGPAYEQYF
>TRBD1|TRBJ2-2|-|TRBV5-1|18
TGCGCCAGCAGCTTGGAAAAACCGGGACAGGCGAACACCGGGGAGCTGTTTTTT
CASSLEKPGQANTGELFF
>-|TRBJ2-1|many|TRBV30|15
TGTGCCTGGAGTCAGGGGAGCGCATCCTACAATGAGCAGTTCTTC
CAWSQGSASYNEQFF
>-|TRBJ1-2|-|TRBV10-1|14
TGCGCCATCCTTGACTTAGGAGCTAACTATGGCTACACCTTC
CAILDLGANYGYTF
>-|TRBJ1-5|-|TRBV5-1|14
TGCGCCAGCAGCTTGTCACCGAGCAATCAGCCCCAGCATTTT
CASSLSPSNQPQHF
>-|TRBJ2-2|-|TRBV7-9|14
TGTGCCAGCAGCGAGGGACTTCACACCGGGGAGCTGTTTTTT
CASSEGLHTGELFF
>TRBD2|TRBJ2-2|many|TRBV27|14
TGTGCCAGCAGTCCCATGCGGGAGGGCGGGGAGCTGTTTTTT
CASSPMREGGELFF
>TRBD1|TRBJ2-7|many|TRBV5-1|15
TGCGCCAGCAGCTTCCGGGACAGCAATGCCTACGAGCAGTACTTC
CASSFRDSNAYEQYF
>-|TRBJ2-5|-|TRBV28|14
TGTGCCAGCAGTCTCCCCGGGACCAAAGAGACCCAGTACTTC
CASSLPGTKETQYF
>TRBD1|TRBJ2-6|-|TRBV29-1|14
TGCAGCGTAGAAACAGGGGCTGGGGCCAACGTCCTGACTTTC
CSVETGAGANVLTF
>-|TRBJ1-1|many|TRBV6-1|15
TGTGCCAGCAGTGAGGGCTGGGAGATGAACACTGAAGCTTTCTTT
CASSEGWEMNTEAFF
>-|TRBJ2-7|-|TRBV4-1|15
TGCGCCAGCAGCCAAACCCCTAGCGAGACCTACGAGCAGTACTTC
CASSQTPSETYEQYF
>-|TRBJ2-7|many|TRBV11-2|14
TGTGCCAGCAGCTTAGATCGGACCAATTACGAGCAGTACTTC
CASSLDRTNYEQYF
>-|TRBJ2-7|many|TRBV29-1|12
TGCAGCGTTGAAGAGGGGGCGCGGGAGCAGTACTTC
CSVEEGAREQYF
>TRBD2|TRBJ2-1|many|TRBV5-1|17
TGCGCCAGCAGCTTCCCCCAGACTAGCGGGAAGGCCAATGAGCAGTTCTTC
CASSFPQTSGKANEQFF
>-|TRBJ2-2|-|TRBV7-3|12
TGTGCCAGCGGATTAAAAGGCGGGGAGCTGTTTTTT
CASGLKGGELFF
>-|TRBJ1-1|many|TRBV5-1|16
TGCGCCAGCAGCTTACGGGACGGCAACATGAACACTGAAGCTTTCTTT
CASSLRDGNMNTEAFF
>TRBD2|TRBJ2-1|many|TRBV6-1|15
TGTGCCAGCAGTGGACTAGCGGGAGAGTACAATGAGCAGTTCTTC
CASSGLAGEYNEQFF